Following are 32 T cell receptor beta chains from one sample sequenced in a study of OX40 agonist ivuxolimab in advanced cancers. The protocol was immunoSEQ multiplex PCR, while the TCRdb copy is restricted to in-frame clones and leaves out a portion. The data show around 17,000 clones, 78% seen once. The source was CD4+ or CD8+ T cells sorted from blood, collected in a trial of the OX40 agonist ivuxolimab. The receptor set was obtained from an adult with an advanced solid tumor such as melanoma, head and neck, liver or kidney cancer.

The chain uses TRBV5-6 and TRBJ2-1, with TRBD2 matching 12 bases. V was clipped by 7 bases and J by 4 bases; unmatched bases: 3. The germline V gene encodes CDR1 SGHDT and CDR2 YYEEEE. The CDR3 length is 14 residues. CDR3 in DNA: TGTGCCAGCCTACTAGCGGGGGGTTACAATGAGCAGTTCTTC. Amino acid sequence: CASLLAGGYNEQFF.

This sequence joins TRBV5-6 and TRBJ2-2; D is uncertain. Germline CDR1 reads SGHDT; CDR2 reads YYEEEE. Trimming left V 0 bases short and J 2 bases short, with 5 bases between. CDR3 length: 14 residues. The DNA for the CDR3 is TGTGCCAGCAGCTTGGCAGGCAACACCGGGGAGCTGTTTTTT. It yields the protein CASSLAGNTGELFF. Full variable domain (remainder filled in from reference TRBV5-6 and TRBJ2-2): DAGVTQSPTHLIKTRGQQVTLRCSPKSGHDTVSWYQQALGQGPQFIFQYYEEEERQRGNFPDRFSGHQFPNYSSELNVNALLLGDSALYLCASSLAGNTGELFFGEGSRLTVL.

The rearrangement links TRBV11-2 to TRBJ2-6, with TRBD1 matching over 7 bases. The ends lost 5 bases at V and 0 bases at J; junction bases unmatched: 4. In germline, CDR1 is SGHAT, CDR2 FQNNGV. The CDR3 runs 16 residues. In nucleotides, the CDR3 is TGTGCCAGCAGCCGGGACAGTGTCTCTGGGGCCAACGTCCTGACTTTC. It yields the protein CASSRDSVSGANVLTF.

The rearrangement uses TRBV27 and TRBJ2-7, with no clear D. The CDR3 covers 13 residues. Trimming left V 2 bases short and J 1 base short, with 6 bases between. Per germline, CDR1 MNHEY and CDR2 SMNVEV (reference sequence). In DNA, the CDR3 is TGTGCCAGCAGTTTAAAAGAGTCCTACGAGCAGTACTTC. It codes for CASSLKESYEQYF.

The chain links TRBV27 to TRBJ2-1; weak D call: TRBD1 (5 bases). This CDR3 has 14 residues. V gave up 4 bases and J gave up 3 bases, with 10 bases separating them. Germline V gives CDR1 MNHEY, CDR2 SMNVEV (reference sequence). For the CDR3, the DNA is TGTGCCAGCAGTTGGGGCGACAGCTACAATGAGCAGTTCTTC. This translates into CASSWGDSYNEQFF.

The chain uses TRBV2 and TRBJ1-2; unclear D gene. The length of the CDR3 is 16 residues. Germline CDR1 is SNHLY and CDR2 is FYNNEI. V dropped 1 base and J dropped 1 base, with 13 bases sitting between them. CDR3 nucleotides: TGTGCCAGCAGTGAAGTCCCACTCAACCTTAACTATGGCTACACCTTC. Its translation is CASSEVPLNLNYGYTF.

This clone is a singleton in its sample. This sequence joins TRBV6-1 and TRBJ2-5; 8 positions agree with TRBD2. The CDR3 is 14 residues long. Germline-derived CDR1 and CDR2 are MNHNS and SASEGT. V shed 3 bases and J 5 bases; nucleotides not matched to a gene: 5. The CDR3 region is CASSDSGGWETQYF. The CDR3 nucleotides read TGTGCCAGCAGTGACAGCGGGGGCTGGGAGACCCAGTACTTC.

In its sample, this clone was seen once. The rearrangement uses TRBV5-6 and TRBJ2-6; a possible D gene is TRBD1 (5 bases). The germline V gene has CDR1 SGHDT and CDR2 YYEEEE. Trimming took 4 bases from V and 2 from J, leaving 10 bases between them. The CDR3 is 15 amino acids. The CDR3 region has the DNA TGTGCCAGCAGCCGGCGCAGGGCTGGGGCCAACGTCCTGACTTTC. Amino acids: CASSRRRAGANVLTF.

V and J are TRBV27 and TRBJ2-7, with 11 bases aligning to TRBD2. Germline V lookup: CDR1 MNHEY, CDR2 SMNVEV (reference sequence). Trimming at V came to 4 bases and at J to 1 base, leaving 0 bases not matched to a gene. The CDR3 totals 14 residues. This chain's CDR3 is CASSWTSGSYEQYF. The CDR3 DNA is TGTGCCAGCAGTTGGACTAGCGGGTCCTACGAGCAGTACTTC.

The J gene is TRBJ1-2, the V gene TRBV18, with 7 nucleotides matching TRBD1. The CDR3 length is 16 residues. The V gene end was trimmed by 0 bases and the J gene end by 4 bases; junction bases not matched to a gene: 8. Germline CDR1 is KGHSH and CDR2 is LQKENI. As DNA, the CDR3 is TGTGCCAGCTCACCACCGTTTACAGGGGATAGCTATGGCTACACCTTC. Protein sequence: CASSPPFTGDSYGYTF.

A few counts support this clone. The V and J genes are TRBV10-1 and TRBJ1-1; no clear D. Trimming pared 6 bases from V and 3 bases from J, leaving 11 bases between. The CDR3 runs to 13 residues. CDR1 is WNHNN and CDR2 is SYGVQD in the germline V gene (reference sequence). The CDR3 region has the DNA TGCGCCAGCAGACTCAACAGTTACACTGAAGCTTTCTTT. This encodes CASRLNSYTEAFF.

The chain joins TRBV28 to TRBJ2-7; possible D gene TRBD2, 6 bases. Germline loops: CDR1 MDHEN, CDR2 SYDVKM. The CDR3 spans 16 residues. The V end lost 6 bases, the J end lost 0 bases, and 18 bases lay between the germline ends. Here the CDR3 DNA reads TGTGCCAGCAGCTCTTCCGGGACTTCGTACTCCTACGAGCAGTACTTC. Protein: CASSSSGTSYSYEQYF.

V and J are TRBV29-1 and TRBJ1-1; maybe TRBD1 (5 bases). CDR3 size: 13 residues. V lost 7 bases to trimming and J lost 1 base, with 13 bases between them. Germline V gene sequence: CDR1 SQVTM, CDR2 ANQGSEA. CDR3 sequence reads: CSAPAQGNTEAFF. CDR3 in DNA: TGCAGCGCTCCCGCGCAGGGGAACACTGAAGCTTTCTTT.

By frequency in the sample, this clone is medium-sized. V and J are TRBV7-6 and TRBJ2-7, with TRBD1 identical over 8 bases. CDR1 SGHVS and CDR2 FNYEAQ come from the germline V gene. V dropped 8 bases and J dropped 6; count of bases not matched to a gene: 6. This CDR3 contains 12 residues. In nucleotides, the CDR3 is TGTGCCAGCTACTCAGGGGGCCTCGAGCAGTACTTC. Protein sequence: CASYSGGLEQYF.

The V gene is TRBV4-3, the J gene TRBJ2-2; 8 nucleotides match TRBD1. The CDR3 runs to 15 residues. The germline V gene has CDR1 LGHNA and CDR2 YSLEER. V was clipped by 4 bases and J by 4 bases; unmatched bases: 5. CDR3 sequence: CASSLLGTGTGELFF. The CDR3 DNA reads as TGCGCCAGCAGCCTACTTGGGACAGGCACCGGGGAGCTGTTTTTT.

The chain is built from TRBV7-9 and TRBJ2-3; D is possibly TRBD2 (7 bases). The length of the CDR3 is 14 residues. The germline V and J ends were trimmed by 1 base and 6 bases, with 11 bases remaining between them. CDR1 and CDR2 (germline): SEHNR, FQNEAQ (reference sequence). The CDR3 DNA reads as TGTGCCAGCAGCTTAGAAGGGGGGGTGGATACGCAGTATTTT. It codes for CASSLEGGVDTQYF.

CDR3 DNA: TGTGCCAGCAGCTTTAAGTTTCACAGGGGGTTGACAGATACGCAGTATTTT. The encoded protein is CASSFKFHRGLTDTQYF. The chain has TRBV7-9 and TRBJ2-3, with 8 bases matching TRBD1. With V trimmed by 3 bases and J by 3 bases, 11 bases remained unmatched. Germline CDR1 and CDR2: SEHNR and FQNEAQ (reference sequence). This CDR3 has 17 amino acids.

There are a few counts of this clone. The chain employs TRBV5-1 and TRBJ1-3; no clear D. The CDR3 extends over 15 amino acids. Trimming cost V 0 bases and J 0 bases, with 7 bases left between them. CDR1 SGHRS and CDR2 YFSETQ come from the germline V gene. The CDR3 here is CASSLDSTSGNTIYF. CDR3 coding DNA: TGCGCCAGCAGCTTGGATTCGACCTCTGGAAACACCATATATTTT.

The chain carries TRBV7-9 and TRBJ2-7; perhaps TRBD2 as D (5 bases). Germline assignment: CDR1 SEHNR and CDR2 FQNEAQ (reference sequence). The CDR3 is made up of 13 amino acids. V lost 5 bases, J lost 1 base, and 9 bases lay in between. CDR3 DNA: TGTGCCAGCAGCCCGGGCGGGTCCTACGAGCAGTACTTC. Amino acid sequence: CASSPGGSYEQYF.

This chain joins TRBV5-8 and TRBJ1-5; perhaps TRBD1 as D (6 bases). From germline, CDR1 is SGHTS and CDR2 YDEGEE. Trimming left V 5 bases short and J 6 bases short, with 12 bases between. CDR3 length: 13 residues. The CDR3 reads CASREGVLQPQHF. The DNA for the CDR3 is TGTGCCAGCAGGGAGGGGGTTCTTCAGCCCCAGCATTTT.

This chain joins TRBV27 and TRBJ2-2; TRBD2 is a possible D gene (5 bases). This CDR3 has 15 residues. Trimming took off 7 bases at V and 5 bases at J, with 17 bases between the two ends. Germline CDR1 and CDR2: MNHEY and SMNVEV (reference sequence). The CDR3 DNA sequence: TGTGCCAGCACCATAGGGTCAGGCGGGACCGGGGAGCTGTTTTTT. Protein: CASTIGSGGTGELFF.

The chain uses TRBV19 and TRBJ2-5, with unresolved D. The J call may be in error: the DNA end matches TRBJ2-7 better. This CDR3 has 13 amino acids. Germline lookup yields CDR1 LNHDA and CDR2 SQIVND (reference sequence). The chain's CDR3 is CASSERSPYEQYF. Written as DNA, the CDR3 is TGTGCCAGTTCGGAAAGGAGCCCCTACGAGCAGTACTTC.

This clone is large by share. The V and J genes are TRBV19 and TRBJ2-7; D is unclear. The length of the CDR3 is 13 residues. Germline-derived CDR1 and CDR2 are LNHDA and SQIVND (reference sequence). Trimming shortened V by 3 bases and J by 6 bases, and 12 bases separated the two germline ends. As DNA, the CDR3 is TGTGCCAGTAGTATCCCCACAGCCGCCGAGCAGTACTTC. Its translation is CASSIPTAAEQYF. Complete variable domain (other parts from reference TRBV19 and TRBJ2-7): DGGITQSPKYLFRKEGQNVTLSCEQNLNHDAMYWYRQDPGQGLRLIYYSQIVNDFQKGDIAEGYSVSREKKESFPLTVTSAQKNPTAFYLCASSIPTAAEQYFGPGTRLTVT.

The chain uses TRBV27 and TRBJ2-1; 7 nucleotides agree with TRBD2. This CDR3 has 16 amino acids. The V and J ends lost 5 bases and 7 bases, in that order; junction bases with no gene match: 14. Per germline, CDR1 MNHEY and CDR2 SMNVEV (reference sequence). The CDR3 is CASSLTPTGGMNEQFF. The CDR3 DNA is TGTGCCAGCAGTCTTACCCCAACGGGGGGAATGAATGAGCAGTTCTTC.

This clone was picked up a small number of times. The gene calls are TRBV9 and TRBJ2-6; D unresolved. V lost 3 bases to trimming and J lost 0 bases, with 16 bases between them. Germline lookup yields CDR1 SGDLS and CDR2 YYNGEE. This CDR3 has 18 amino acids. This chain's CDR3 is CASSASKVRSSGANVLTF. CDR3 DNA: TGTGCCAGCAGCGCCAGTAAGGTCCGCAGCTCTGGGGCCAACGTCCTGACTTTC.

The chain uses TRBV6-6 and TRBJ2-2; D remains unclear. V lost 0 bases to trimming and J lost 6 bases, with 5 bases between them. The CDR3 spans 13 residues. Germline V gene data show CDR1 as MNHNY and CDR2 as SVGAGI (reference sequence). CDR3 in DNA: TGTGCCAGCAGTTACTCGTTACCCGGGGAGCTGTTTTTT. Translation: CASSYSLPGELFF.

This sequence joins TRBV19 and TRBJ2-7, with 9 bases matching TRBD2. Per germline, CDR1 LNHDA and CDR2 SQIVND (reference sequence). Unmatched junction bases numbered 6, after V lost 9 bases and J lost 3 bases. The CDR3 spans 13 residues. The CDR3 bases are TGTGCCAGCGGGGGTAGCGGGAGCTACGAGCAGTACTTC. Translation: CASGGSGSYEQYF. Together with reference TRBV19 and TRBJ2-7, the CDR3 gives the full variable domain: DGGITQSPKYLFRKEGQNVTLSCEQNLNHDAMYWYRQDPGQGLRLIYYSQIVNDFQKGDIAEGYSVSREKKESFPLTVTSAQKNPTAFYLCASGGSGSYEQYFGPGTRLTVT.

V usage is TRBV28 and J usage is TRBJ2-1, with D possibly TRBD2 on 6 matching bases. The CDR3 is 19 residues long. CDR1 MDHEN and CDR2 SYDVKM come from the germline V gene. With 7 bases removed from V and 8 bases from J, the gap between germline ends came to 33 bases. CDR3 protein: CASTFMGGRAYGPADEQFF. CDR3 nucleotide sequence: TGTGCCAGCACCTTTATGGGGGGTCGGGCCTATGGGCCAGCCGATGAGCAGTTCTTC.

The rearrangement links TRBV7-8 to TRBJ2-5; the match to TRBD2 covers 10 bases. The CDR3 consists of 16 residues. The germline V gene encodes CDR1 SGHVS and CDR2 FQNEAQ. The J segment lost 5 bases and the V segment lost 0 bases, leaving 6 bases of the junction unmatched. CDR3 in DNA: TGTGCCAGCAGCTTAGCCCTAGCGGGGGTGTTGGAGACCCAGTACTTC. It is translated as CASSLALAGVLETQYF.

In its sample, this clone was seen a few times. The CDR3 here is CASRPGARTEAFF. The CDR3 region has the DNA TGTGCCAGCAGGCCAGGGGCTCGGACTGAAGCTTTCTTT. The rearrangement links TRBV6-5 to TRBJ1-1, with D tentatively TRBD1 (6 bases). The CDR3 has 13 residues. The germline V gene has CDR1 MNHEY and CDR2 SVGAGI. Trimming left V 6 bases short and J 5 bases short, with 13 bases between.

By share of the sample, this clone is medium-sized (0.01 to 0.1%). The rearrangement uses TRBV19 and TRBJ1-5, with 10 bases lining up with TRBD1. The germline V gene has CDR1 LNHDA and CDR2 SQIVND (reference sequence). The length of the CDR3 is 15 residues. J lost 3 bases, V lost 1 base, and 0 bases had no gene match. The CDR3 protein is CASSIGQGANQPQHF. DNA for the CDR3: TGTGCCAGTAGTATAGGACAGGGGGCCAATCAGCCCCAGCATTTT.

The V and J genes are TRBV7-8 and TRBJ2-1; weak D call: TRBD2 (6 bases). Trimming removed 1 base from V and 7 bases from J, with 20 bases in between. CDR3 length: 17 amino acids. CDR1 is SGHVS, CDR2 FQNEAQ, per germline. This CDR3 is CASSLVPPTSPGNEQFF. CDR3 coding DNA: TGTGCCAGCAGCTTAGTTCCGCCGACTAGTCCGGGGAATGAGCAGTTCTTC.